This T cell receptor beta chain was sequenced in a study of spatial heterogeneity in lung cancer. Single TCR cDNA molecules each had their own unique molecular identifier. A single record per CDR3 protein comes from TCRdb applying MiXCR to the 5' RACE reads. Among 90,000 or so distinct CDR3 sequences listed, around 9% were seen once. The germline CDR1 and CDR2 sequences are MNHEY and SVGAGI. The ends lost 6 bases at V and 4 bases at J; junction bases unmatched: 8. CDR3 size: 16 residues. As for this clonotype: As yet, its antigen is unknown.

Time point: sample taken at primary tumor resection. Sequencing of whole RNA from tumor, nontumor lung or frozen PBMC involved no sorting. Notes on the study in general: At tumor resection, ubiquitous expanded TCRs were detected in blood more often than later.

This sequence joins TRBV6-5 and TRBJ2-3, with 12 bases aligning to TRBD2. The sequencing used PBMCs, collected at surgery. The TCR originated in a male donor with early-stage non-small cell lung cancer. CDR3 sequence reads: CASSLLAGGGADTQYF. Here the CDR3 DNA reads TGTGCCAGCAGCCTACTAGCGGGAGGAGGGGCAGATACGCAGTATTTT.